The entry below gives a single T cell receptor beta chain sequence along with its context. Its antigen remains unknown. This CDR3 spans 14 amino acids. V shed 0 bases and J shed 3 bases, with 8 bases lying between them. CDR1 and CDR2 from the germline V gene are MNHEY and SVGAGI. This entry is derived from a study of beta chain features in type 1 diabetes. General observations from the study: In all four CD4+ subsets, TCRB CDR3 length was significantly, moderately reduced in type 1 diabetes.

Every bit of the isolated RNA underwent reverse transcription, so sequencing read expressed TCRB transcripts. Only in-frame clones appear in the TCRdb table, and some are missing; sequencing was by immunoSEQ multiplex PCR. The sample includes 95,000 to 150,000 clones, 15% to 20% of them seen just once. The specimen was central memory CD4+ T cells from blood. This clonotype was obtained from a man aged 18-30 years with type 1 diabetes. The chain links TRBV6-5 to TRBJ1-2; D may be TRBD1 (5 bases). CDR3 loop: CASSYSGRYYGYTF. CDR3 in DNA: TGTGCCAGCAGTTACTCGGGACGGTACTATGGCTACACCTTC.